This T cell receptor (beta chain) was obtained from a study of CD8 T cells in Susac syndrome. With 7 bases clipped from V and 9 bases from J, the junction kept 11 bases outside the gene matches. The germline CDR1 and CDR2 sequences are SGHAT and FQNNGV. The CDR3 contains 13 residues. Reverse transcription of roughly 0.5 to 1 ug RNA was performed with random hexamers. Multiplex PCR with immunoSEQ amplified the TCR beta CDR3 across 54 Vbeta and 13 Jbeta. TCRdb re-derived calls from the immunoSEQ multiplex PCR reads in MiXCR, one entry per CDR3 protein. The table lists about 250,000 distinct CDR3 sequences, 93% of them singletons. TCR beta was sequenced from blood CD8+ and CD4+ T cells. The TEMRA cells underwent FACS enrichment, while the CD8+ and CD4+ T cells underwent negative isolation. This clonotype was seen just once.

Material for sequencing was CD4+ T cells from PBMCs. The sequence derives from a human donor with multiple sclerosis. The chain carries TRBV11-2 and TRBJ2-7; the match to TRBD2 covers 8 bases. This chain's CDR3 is CASTQGSGGRQYF. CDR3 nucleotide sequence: TGTGCCAGCACCCAGGGAAGCGGGGGTCGGCAGTACTTC.